The clone carrying this T cell receptor (beta chain) has ten or more counts. This record comes from a study of neurological immune-mediated disorders. TCRdb re-derived calls from the 5' RACE reads in MiXCR, one entry per CDR3 protein. The data show roughly 20,000 distinct CDR3 sequences, around 15% seen once. The sample taken for sequencing was CD8+ T cells from blood. The origin of this receptor is a young woman with multiple sclerosis.

The CDR3 loop reads CSVDRVNTEAFF. The DNA of the CDR3 is TGCAGCGTTGACAGGGTAAACACTGAAGCTTTCTTT. The rearrangement joins TRBV29-1 to TRBJ1-1, with D possibly TRBD1 on 5 matching bases. The V gene's germline CDR1 is SQVTM and CDR2 ANQGSEA. CDR3 length: 12 amino acids. V was shortened by 3 bases and J by 2 bases, with 7 bases between the two germline ends.